This entry is about one T cell receptor (beta chain). The antigen remains unidentified. This sample was included in a study of neurological immune-mediated disorders. 5'RACE employing 10-nucleotide random UMIs yielded the cDNA. TCRdb called the 5' RACE reads again in MiXCR, with one record for every CDR3 protein. The sample consists of around 70,000 distinct CDR3 sequences, around 5.5% of them appearing once. It was from 2 million PBMCs stored at -80 C that the unsorted libraries were obtained. The germline gives CDR1 SGHTA, CDR2 FQGNSA. The CDR3 sequence is 12 residues long. V gave up 5 bases and J gave up 5 bases, with 9 bases separating them. Study-level findings and limits: It was the repertoires of 18 of 34 multiple sclerosis patients that phylogenetic grouping placed in one related-CDR3 cluster, which is a possible signature.

The chain employs TRBV7-2 and TRBJ2-5; the D is unclear. This sequence was found in a woman in her twenties or thirties with multiple sclerosis. Sequences were obtained from PBMCs. CDR3 amino acids: CASSPPSETQYF. CDR3 bases: TGTGCCAGCAGCCCTCCCTCCGAGACCCAGTACTTC.